The subject of this entry is one TCR beta chain. Its antigen is currently unknown. This record comes from a study of graft-versus-host responses after intestinal transplantation. In the study overall: The study gave all recipients anti-thymocyte globulin induction, then tacrolimus and steroids for 2 to 3 years.

Whole-study findings and limits: Early post-transplant HvG declines showed an association with peak circulating GvH clone levels. Ileal or blood samples showed some GvH clones first, and such clones were also found in recipient marrow.

The data were produced by immunoSEQ multiplex PCR, yet TCRdb's version contains in-frame clones alone and is incomplete. In the table there are around 100,000 clones, more than 75% of which are singletons. The CDR3 is made up of 15 amino acids. Trimming cost V 0 bases and J 5 bases, with 14 bases left between them. This clonotype was obtained from a human donor who was the organ donor for an intestinal transplant. The sequencing used unstimulated CD4+ T cells sorted from spleen or lymph node cells, collected before transplant. The chain has TRBV23-1 and TRBJ2-7, with D possibly being TRBD2 (6 bases). TRBV23-1 qualifies as an ORF whose function is uncertain. The CDR3 sequence: CASSQSRGMDDEQYF. In DNA, the CDR3 is TGCGCCAGCAGTCAATCTCGCGGGATGGATGACGAGCAGTACTTC.